This TCR beta chain was obtained from a study of T cells after yellow fever vaccination. From germline, CDR1 is SQVTM and CDR2 ANQGSEA. Trimming took off 4 bases at V and 4 bases at J, with 5 bases between the two ends. This CDR3 has 11 residues. Study observations and caveats: The secondary T-cell response peaked on day 5, not day 15, but was weaker. The booster response re-showed most primary clones: roughly 97% CD4, approximately 90% CD8. The CD4 and CD8 compartments had a small share of their clonotypes in common.

This clonotype has at least ten counts. The antigen remains undetermined. One entry per CDR3 protein, called by TCRdb with MiXCR from the 5' RACE reads. The top ten clones hold approximately 0.85% of a sample with under 250,000 distinct CDR3 sequences, less than 9% of them seen once. The chain couples TRBV29-1 to TRBJ2-1; D ambiguous. The source material was CD4+ T cells sorted from PBMCs, sampled 15 days after the yellow fever booster vaccination. This sequence was found in a man under 40 who received the YFV17D yellow fever vaccine. The CDR3 DNA reads as TGCAGCGTTGTTGGTTACAATGAGCAGTTCTTC. Residues: CSVVGYNEQFF.